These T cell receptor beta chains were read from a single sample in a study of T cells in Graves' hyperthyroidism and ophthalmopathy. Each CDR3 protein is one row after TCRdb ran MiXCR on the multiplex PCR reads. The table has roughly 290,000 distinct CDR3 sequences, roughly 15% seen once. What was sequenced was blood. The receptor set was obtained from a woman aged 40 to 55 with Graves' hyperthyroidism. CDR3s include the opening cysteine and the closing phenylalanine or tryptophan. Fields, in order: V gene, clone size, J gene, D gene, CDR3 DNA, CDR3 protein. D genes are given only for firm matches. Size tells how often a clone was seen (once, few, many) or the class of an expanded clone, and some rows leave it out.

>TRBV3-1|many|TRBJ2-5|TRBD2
TGTGCCAGCAGCCAAGTGCTAGCGGGAGGGCCCCAGTACTTC
CASSQVLAGGPQYF
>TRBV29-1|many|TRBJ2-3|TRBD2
TGCAGCGTTAGCGGGGGGGAAGATACGCAGTATTTT
CSVSGGEDTQYF
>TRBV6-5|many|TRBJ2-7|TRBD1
TGTGCCAGCAGTTATGGGACAGGCGGGGAGCAGTACTTC
CASSYGTGGEQYF
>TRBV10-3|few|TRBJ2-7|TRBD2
TGTGCCATCAGTCCCGGGTTAGCGGGAGCCTCCTACGAGCAGTACTTC
CAISPGLAGASYEQYF
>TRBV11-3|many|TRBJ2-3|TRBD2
TGTGCCAGCAGCTTAGGAGTTTCGGCTAGCGGGAGCACAGATACGCAGTATTTT
CASSLGVSASGSTDTQYF
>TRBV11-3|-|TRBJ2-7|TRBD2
TGTGCCAGCAGCGACCGGACTAGCGGGAGTCGGTCCTACGAGCAGTACTTC
CASSDRTSGSRSYEQYF
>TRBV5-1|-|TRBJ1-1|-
TGCGCCAGCAGCTTGGCAGTTCCGAACACTGAAGCTTTCTTT
CASSLAVPNTEAFF
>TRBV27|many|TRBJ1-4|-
TGTGCCAGCAGGAACACAGCAACTAATGAAAAACTGTTTTTT
CASRNTATNEKLFF
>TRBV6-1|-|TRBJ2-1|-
TGTGCCGGCACAGGAACGGCCTACAATGAGCAGTTCTTC
CAGTGTAYNEQFF
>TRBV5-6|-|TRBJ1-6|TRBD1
TGTGCCAGCGGAGGACAGGGGAAATCACCCCTCCACTTT
CASGGQGKSPLHF
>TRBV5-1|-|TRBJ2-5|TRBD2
TGCGCCAGCAGCTCTGGACTAGCGGGAGTACGACAAGAGACCCAGTACTTC
CASSSGLAGVRQETQYF